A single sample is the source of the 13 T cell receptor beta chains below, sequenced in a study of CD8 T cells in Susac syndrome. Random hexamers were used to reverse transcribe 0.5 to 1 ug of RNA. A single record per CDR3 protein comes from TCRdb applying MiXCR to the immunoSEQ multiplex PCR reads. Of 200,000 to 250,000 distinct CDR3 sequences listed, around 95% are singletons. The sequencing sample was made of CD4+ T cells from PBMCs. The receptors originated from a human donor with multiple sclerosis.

CDR3 region: CAWSVRMMSSYNEQFF. Here the CDR3 DNA reads TGTGCCTGGAGTGTACGGATGATGAGCTCCTACAATGAGCAGTTCTTC. The J gene is TRBJ2-1, the V gene TRBV30; D remains ambiguous. V was cut by 0 bases and J by 0 bases, with 12 bases left in between. The CDR3 consists of 16 residues. CDR1 GTSNPN and CDR2 SVGIG come from the germline V gene (reference sequence).

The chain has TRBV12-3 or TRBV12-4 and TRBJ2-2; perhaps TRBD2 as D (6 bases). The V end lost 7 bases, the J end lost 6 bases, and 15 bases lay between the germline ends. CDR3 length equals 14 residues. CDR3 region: CASTLTSGAGELFF. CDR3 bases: TGTGCCAGCACCCTAACCTCGGGGGCCGGGGAGCTGTTTTTT.

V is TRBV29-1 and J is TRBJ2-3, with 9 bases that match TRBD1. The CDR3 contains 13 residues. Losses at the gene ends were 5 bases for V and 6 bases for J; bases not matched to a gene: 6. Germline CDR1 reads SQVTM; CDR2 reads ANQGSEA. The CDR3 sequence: CSVRQGEGDTQYF. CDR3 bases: TGCAGCGTTCGACAGGGGGAAGGGGATACGCAGTATTTT.

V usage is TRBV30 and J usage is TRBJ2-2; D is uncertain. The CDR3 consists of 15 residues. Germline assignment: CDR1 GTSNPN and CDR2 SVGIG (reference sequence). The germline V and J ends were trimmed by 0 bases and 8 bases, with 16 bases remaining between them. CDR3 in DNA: TGTGCCTGGAGTGTAATTGTGAGGAAAGGTGGGGAGCTGTTTTTT. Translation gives CAWSVIVRKGGELFF.

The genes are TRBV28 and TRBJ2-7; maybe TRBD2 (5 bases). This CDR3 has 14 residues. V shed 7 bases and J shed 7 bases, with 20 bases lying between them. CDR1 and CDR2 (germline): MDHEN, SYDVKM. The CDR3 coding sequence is TGTGCCAGCACCTCCGTCGGCCGGGGATTGGAGCAGTACGTC. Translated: CASTSVGRGLEQYV.

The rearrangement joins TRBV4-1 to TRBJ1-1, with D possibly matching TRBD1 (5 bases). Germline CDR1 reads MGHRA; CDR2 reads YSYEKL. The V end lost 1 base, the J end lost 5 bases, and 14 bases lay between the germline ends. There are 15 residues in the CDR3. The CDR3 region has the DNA TGCGCCAGCAGCCAAGGTTGGGGGGATCGGACTGAAGCTTTCTTT. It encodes CASSQGWGDRTEAFF.

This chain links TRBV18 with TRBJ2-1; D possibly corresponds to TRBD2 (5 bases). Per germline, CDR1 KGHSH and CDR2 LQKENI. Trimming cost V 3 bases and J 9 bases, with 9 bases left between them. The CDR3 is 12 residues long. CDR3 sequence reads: CASSPSSGEQFF. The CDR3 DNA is TGTGCCAGCTCACCGTCCAGCGGTGAGCAGTTCTTC.

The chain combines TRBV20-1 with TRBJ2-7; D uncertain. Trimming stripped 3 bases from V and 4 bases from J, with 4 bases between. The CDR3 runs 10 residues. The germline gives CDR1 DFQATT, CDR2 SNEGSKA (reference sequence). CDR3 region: CSASPYEQYF. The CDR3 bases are TGCAGTGCTAGCCCTTACGAGCAGTACTTC.

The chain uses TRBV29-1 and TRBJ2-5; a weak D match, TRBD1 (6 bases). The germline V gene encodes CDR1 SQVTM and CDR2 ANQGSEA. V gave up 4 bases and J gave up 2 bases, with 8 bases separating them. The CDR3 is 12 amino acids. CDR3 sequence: CSVGTVQETQYF. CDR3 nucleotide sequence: TGCAGCGTTGGGACAGTACAAGAGACCCAGTACTTC.

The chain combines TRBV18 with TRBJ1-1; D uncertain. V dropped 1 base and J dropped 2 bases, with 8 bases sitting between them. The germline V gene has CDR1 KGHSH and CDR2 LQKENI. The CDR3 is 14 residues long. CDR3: CASSPQELNTEAFF. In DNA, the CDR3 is TGTGCCAGCTCACCACAGGAACTTAACACTGAAGCTTTCTTT.

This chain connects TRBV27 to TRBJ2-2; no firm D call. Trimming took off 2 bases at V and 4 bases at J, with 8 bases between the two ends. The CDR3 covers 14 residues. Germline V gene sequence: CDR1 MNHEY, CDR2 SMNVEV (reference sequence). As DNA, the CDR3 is TGTGCCAGCAGTTTAATACCGGTCACCGGGGAGCTGTTTTTT. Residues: CASSLIPVTGELFF.

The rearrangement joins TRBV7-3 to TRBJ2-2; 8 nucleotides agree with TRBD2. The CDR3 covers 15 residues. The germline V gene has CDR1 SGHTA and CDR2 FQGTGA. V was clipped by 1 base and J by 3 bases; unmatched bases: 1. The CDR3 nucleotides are TGTGCCAGCAGCTTAAATAGCGGGGACACCGGGGAGCTGTTTTTT. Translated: CASSLNSGDTGELFF.

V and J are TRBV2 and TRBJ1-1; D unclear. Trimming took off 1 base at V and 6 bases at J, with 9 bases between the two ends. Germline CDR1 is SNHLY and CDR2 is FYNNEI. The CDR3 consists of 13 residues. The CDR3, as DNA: TGTGCCAGCAGTGAAGGAATGGGCCCTGAAGCTTTCTTT. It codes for CASSEGMGPEAFF.